A selection of T cell receptor beta chains follows, all from one sample in a study of technical replicates of blood from several donors. TCRdb's table, derived via immunoSEQ multiplex PCR, lists solely in-frame clones and lacks some. The table lists 65,000 to 85,000 clones, roughly 98% of them singletons. The specimen sequenced was T cells isolated from PBMCs. The receptors here all came from a human donor in good health. Both conserved end residues are part of each CDR3. Size tells how often a clone was seen (once, few, many) or the class of an expanded clone, and some rows leave it out.

clone_size j_call v_call cdr3_aa
- TRBJ2-5 TRBV2 CASSVGRETQYF
- TRBJ2-1 TRBV7-9 CASSLVAGTGGGNEQFF
- TRBJ1-2 TRBV19 CASNSGTGRGYTF
- TRBJ2-5 TRBV9 CASSVGIRDRGIQETQYF
- TRBJ2-1 TRBV28 CASTLPGQGLKNEQFF
- TRBJ2-3 TRBV10-3 CAISDIGGDTDTQYF
- TRBJ1-6 TRBV2 CASSERGTLAYNSPLHF
few TRBJ2-7 TRBV10-3 CAISQGRREQYF
- TRBJ2-5 TRBV4-1 CASSHSTSLRGGSETQYF
- TRBJ1-2 TRBV9 CASSVDLEDVNRGYGYTF
- TRBJ2-7 TRBV29-1 CSAGTGGTINEQYF
- TRBJ2-3 TRBV7-9 CASSLGRLAGVNDTQYF
- TRBJ2-3 TRBV7-7 CASSPSTDTQYF
- TRBJ2-1 TRBV27 CASSSGTSGRFRNEQFF
- TRBJ2-1 TRBV4-2 CASSQSYALGPIYEQFF
- TRBJ1-4 TRBV7-9 CASSAQSGTGINEKLFF
- TRBJ2-2 TRBV18 CASSPPLATNTGELFF
- TRBJ2-3 TRBV11-3 CASSFPGADTQYF
- TRBJ1-2 TRBV9 CASSPLQGTGGYTF
- TRBJ1-1 TRBV18 CASSPDREREAFF
- TRBJ2-1 TRBV6-1 CASSDGLADNNEQFF
- TRBJ1-1 TRBV28 CASRTANTEAFF
- TRBJ2-7 TRBV6-1 CASSIYPPDEQYF
- TRBJ1-4 TRBV18 CASSPQSGTTEKLFF
- TRBJ2-7 TRBV13 CASSLGLAGEGEQYF
- TRBJ1-1 TRBV4-2 CASSHPITGDRTEAFF
- TRBJ2-2 TRBV5-1 CASSLEWARNTGELFF
- TRBJ2-7 TRBV18 CASSPLGRSYEQYF